The T cell receptor (beta chain) under discussion was sequenced for a study of T cell repertoires in aging, cancer and after chemotherapy (dated by TCRdb to the late 2010s). About the full investigation: Donors spanned six age groups from 30 or younger to 70 or older, with at least three individuals per group. Paired pre- and post-chemotherapy samples in the hematological group came from chronic lymphocytic leukemia patients treated with fludarabine- or bendamustine-based regimens. The complete dataset included around 8.8 million TCR reads. Peripheral blood TCR beta repertoires from healthy donors and cancer patients were profiled to examine immunoaging and T cell reconstitution after chemotherapy. Alongside some 96 healthy donors serving as a reference group, the cohort included roughly 220 cancer patients, of whom roughly 91 had hematological cancers and 124 had solid cancers. The investigation overall reported the following: According to the authors, the repertoire data do not permit conclusions about immunological memory after chemotherapy. Compared with age-matched healthy donors, untreated patients with hematological or solid cancers had significantly lower TCR diversity and higher clonality in blood. Lymphoid organ infiltration was present in hematological cancer patients, and this infiltration may itself impair thymic emigration or peripheral T cell expansion. In healthy donors, the drop in TCR diversity with age came mainly from a loss of richness, whereas in cancer patients a loss of evenness also played a part. Median generation probability increased over the chemotherapy interval in both cancer cohorts, suggesting repertoire reconstitution through rebound thymic output.

Rearranged TRB sequences spanning V, D and J segments were amplified by multiplex touch-down PCR using a mixed TRB-A/B primer pool. Two consecutive PCR reactions with Phusion HS II polymerase added Illumina adapters and sample indices to the amplicons. After gel purification with the NucleoSpin Gel and PCR Clean-up kit, the amplicons were checked using Qubit and an Agilent 2100 Bioanalyzer. Sequencing of the libraries was done on an Illumina MiSeq with paired-end, single-indexed 600-cycle runs. The paper's processing steps were these. TRB sequences were processed with MiXCR versions 2.12 and 3.0.5. A clone was defined as each unique CDR3 nucleotide sequence, and only productive sequences supported by at least two reads were kept. Shannon diversity, evenness, clonality (one minus evenness), and alpha-parameterized diversity profiles from alpha 0 to 5 were included as repertoire metrics. Generation probabilities of clones in paired pre- and post-chemotherapy samples were computed with the IGoR algorithm. TCRdb reran the public reads through fastp at Q25 and MiXCR, keeping productive beta chains. A single entry per CDR3 protein holds the most common genes and DNA from its merged rows. The authors' filters were not applied to this entry. For this sample the table gives under 6,000 distinct CDR3 sequences, of which about 20% were detected only once. Jointly, the top ten make up more than 14% of the sample.

TCR beta rearrangements were amplified from genomic DNA isolated from peripheral blood, not from sorted cells or RNA. The CDR3 sequence holds 16 residues, the cysteine and phenylalanine included. The retained sequence is limited to the CDR3, 48 bases, with the frame set at the first base. The germline V gene sets CDR1 to MNHEY and CDR2 to SVGEGT. The germline ends are 13 bases apart after V is trimmed by 2 bases and J by 0 bases. This clonotype is judged medium-sized (0.01 to 0.1%). Its antigen is currently not known. Per-base quality was not reported, and no clone a single base away is much larger than it.

The sequence came from a human donor with a blood cancer. The sequence links TRBV6-2 or TRBV6-3 to TRBJ2-5; TRBD1 could be the D gene, as 6 bases match. Sequencing was done on a sample of blood. CDR3 protein: CASSYGPGAYQETQYF. The nucleotide sequence is given as TGTGCCAGCAGTTACGGGCCAGGGGCATACCAAGAGACCCAGTACTTC.